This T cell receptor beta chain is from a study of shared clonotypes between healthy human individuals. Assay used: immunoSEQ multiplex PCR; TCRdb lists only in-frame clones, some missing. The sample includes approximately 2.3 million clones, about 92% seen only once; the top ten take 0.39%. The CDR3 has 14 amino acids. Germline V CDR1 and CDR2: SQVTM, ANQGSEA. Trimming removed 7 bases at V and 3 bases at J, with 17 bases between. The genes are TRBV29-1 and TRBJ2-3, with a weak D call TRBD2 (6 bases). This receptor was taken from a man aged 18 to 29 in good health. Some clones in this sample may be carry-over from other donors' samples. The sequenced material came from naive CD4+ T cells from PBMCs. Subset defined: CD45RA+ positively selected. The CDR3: CSEAGGGTTDTQYF. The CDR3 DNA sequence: TGCAGCGAAGCGGGTGGGGGGACGACAGATACGCAGTATTTT.